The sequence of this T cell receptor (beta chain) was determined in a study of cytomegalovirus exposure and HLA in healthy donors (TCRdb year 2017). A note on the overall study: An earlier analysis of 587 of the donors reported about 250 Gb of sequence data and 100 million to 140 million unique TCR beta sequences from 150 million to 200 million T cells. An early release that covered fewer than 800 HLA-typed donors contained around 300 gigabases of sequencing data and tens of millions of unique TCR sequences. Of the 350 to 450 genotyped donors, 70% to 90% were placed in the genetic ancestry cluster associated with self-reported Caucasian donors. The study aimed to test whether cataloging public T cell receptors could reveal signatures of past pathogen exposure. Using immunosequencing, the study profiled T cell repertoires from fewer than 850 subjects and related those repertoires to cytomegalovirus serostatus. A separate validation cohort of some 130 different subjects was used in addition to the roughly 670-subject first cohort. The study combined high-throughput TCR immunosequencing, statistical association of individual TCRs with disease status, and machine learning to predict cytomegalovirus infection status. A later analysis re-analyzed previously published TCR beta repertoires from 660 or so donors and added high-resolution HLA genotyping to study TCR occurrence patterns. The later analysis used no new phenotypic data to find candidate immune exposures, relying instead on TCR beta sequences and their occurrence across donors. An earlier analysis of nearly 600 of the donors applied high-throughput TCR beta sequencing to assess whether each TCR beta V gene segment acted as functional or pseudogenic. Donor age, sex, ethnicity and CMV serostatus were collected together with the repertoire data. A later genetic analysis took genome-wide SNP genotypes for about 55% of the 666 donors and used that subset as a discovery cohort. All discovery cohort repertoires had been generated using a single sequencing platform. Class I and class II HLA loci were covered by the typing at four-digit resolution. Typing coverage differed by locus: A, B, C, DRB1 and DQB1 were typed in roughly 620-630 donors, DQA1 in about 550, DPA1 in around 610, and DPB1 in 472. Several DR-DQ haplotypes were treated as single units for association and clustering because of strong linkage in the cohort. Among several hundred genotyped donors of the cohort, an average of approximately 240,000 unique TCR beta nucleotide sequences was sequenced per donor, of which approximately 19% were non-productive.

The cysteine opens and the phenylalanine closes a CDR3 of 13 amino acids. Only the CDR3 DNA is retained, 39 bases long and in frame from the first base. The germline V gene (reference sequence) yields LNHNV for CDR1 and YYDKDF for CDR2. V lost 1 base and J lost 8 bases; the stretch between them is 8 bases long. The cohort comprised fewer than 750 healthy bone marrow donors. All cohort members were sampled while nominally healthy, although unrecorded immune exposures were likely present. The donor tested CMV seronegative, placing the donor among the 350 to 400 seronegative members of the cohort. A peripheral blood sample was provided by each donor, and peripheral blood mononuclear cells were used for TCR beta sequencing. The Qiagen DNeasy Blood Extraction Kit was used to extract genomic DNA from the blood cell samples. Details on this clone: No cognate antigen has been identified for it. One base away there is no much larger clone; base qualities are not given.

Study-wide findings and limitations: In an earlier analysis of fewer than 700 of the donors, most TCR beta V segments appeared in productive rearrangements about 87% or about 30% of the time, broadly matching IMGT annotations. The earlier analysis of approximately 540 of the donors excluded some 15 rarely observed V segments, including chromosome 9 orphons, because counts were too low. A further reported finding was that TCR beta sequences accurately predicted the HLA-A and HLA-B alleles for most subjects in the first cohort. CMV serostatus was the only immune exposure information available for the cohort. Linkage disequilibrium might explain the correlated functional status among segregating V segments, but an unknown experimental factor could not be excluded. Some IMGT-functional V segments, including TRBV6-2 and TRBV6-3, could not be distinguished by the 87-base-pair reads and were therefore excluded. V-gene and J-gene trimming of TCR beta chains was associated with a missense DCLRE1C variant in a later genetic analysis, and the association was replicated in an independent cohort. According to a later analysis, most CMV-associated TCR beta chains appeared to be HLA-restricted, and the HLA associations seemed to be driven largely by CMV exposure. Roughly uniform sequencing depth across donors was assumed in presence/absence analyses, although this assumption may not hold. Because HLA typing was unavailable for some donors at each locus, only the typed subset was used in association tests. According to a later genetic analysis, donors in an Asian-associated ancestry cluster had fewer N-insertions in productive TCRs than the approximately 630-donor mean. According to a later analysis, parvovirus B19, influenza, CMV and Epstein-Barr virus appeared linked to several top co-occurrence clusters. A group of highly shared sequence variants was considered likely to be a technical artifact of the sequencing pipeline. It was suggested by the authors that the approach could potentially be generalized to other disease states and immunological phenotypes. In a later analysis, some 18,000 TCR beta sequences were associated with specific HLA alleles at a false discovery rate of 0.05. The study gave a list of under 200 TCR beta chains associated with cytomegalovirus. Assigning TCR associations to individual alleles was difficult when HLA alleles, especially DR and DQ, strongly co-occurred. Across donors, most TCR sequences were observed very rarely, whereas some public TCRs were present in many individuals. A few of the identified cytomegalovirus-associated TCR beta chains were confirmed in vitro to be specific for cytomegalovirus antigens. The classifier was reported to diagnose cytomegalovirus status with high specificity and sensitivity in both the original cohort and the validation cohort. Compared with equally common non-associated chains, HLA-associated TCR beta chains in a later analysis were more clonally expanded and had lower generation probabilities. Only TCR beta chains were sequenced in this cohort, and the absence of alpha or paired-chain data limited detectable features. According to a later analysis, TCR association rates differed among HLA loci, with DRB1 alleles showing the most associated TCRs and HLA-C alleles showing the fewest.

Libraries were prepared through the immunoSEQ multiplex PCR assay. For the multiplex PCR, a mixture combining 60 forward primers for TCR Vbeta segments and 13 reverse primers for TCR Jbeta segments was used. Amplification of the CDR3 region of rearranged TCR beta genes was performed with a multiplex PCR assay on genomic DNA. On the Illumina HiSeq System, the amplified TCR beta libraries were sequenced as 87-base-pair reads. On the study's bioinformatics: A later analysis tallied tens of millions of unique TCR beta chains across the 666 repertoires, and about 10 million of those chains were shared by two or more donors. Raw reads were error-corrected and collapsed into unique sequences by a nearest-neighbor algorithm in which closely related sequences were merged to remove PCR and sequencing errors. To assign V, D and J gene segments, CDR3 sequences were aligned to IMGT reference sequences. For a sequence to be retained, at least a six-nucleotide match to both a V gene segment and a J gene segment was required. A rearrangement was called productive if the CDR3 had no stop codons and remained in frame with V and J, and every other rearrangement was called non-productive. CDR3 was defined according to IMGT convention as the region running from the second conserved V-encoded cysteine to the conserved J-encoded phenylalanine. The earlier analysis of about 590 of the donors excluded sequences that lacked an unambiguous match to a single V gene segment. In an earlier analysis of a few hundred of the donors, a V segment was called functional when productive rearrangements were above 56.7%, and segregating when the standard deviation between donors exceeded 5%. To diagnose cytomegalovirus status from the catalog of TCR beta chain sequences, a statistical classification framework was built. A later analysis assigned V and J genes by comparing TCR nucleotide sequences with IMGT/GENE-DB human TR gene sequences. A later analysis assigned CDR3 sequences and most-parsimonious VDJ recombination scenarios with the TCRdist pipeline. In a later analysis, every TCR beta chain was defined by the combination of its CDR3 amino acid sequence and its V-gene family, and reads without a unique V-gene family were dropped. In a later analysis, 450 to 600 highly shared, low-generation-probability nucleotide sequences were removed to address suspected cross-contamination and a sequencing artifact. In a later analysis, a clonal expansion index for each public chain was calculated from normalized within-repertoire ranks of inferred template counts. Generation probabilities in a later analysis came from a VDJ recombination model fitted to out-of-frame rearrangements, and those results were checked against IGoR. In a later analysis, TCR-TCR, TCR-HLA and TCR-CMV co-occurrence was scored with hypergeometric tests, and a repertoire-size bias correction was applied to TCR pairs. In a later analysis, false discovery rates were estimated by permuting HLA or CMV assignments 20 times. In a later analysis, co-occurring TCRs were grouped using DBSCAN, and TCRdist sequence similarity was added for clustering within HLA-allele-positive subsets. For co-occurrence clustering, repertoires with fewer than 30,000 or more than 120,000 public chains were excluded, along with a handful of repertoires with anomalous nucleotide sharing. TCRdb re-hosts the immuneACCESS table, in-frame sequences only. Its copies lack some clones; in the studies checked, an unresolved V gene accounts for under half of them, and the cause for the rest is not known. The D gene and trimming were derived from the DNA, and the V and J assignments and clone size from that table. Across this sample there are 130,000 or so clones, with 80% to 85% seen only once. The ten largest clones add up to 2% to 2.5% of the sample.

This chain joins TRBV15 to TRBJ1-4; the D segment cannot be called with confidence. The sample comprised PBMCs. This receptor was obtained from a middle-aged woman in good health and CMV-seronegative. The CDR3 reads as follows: CATSRAGVEKLFF. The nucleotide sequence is TGTGCCACCAGCAGAGCCGGGGTCGAAAAACTGTTTTTT.